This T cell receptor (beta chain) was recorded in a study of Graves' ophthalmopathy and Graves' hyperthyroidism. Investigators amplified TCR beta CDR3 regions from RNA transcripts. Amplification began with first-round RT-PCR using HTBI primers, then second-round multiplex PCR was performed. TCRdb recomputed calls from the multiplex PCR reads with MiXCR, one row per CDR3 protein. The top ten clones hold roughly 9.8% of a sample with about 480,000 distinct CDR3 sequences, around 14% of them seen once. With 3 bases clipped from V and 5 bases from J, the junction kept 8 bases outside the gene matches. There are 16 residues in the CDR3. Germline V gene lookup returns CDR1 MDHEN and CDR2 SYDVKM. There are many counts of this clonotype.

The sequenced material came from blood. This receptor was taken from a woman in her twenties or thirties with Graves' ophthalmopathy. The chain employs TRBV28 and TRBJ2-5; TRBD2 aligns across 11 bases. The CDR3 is CASSFQGLAALETQYF. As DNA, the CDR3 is TGTGCCAGCAGTTTCCAGGGACTAGCGGCATTGGAGACCCAGTACTTC.